The 26 T cell receptor beta chains in this list originate from one sample, sequenced in a study of CD8 T cells in Susac syndrome. With random hexamers, about 0.45 to 1 ug RNA was reverse transcribed. TCRdb fed the immunoSEQ multiplex PCR reads into MiXCR, producing one record per CDR3 protein. The sample has roughly 160,000 distinct CDR3 sequences; approximately 94% are singletons. Sequences were obtained from CD4+ T cells from PBMCs. The receptor source for this set is a human donor with Susac syndrome.

The chain joins TRBV7-9 to TRBJ2-7, with D unclear. Germline CDR1 reads SEHNR; CDR2 reads FQNEAQ (reference sequence). The CDR3 covers 13 residues. V dropped 6 bases and J dropped 7 bases, with 16 bases sitting between them. CDR3 DNA: TGTGCCAGCAGTAAGGACGTGGTCGCGGAGCAGTACGTC. This translates into CASSKDVVAEQYV.

The chain recombines TRBV29-1 with TRBJ1-1; no firm D call. There are 12 residues in the CDR3. Trimming shortened V by 4 bases and J by 4 bases, and 10 bases separated the two germline ends. Germline V gene sequence: CDR1 SQVTM, CDR2 ANQGSEA. The CDR3, as DNA: TGCAGCGTTGTAAAGGAGCCCACTGAAGCTTTCTTT. Translation: CSVVKEPTEAFF.

V usage is TRBV15 and J usage is TRBJ2-5; 9 nucleotides agree with TRBD1. The CDR3 spans 16 residues. Germline V gene lookup returns CDR1 LNHNV and CDR2 YYDKDF (reference sequence). V was clipped by 5 bases and J by 2 bases; unmatched bases: 9. This CDR3 reads CATSAPNRGRQETQYF. In DNA form, the CDR3 reads TGTGCCACCAGCGCCCCAAACAGGGGGCGGCAAGAGACCCAGTACTTC.

The V gene is TRBV5-1, the J gene TRBJ2-2; 8 bases are shared with TRBD2. CDR3 length equals 16 residues. V shed 7 bases, J shed 0 bases, and the junction held 8 bases outside the gene matches. Germline CDR1 and CDR2: SGHRS and YFSETQ. This CDR3 is CASSSGRGTNTGELFF. CDR3 DNA: TGCGCCAGCTCGAGCGGGAGAGGGACGAACACCGGGGAGCTGTTTTTT.

V usage is TRBV29-1 and J usage is TRBJ1-1, with D hard to call. V was shortened by 2 bases and J by 7 bases, with 8 bases between the two germline ends. Germline CDR1 reads SQVTM; CDR2 reads ANQGSEA. The CDR3 sequence is 11 residues long. CDR3 DNA: TGCAGCGTTGAATCGGGAATTGAAGCTTTCTTT. Its translation is CSVESGIEAFF.

This chain joins TRBV29-1 and TRBJ1-2, with D possibly matching TRBD1 (5 bases). CDR1 is SQVTM and CDR2 is ANQGSEA in the germline V gene. V lost 7 bases and J lost 8, with 17 bases in between. CDR3 length: 12 amino acids. The CDR3 reads CSGQRGVGGYTF. In DNA form, the CDR3 reads TGCAGCGGCCAGCGGGGGGTTGGAGGCTACACCTTC.

The rearrangement uses TRBV30 and TRBJ2-1; D is uncertain. This CDR3 is 13 amino acids long. The ends were cut back, 0 bases at V and 5 bases at J, with 8 bases in the middle. Germline V lookup: CDR1 GTSNPN, CDR2 SVGIG (reference sequence). The CDR3 sequence is CAWSVQGNNEQFF. CDR3 DNA sequence: TGTGCCTGGAGTGTACAAGGGAACAATGAGCAGTTCTTC.

The chain couples TRBV9 to TRBJ2-1, with TRBD1 identical over 8 bases. Germline values: CDR1 SGDLS, CDR2 YYNGEE. CDR3 size: 14 residues. V lost 4 bases and J lost 3; bases outside the gene matches: 3. The CDR3 spells CASSRGQDYNEQFF. The CDR3 DNA reads TGTGCCAGCAGCCGGGGACAGGACTACAATGAGCAGTTCTTC. The whole variable domain, remainder taken from reference TRBV9 and TRBJ2-1, is DSGVTQTPKHLITATGQRVTLRCSPRSGDLSVYWYQQSLDQGLQFLIQYYNGEERAKGNILERFSAQQFPDLHSELNLSSLELGDSALYFCASSRGQDYNEQFFGPGTRLTVL.

This chain connects TRBV7-9 to TRBJ2-7; 7 positions agree with TRBD1. V lost 3 bases, J lost 0 bases, and 2 bases stayed unmatched. CDR1 and CDR2 (germline): SEHNR, FQNEAQ (reference sequence). The CDR3 extends over 14 amino acids. The CDR3 coding sequence is TGTGCCAGCAGCTTGCAGGGGGTCTCCTACGAGCAGTACTTC. Translating it yields CASSLQGVSYEQYF. The whole variable domain, remainder taken from reference TRBV7-9 and TRBJ2-7, is DTGVSQNPRHKITKRGQNVTFRCDPISEHNRLYWYRQTLGQGPEFLTYFQNEAQLEKSRLLSDRFSAERPKGSFSTLEIQRTEQGDSAMYLCASSLQGVSYEQYFGPGTRLTVT.

This chain links TRBV20-1 with TRBJ2-4; 12 bases align to TRBD2. Looked up from germline, CDR1 is DFQATT and CDR2 is SNEGSKA (reference sequence). J lost 0 bases, V lost 6 bases, and 6 bases had no gene match. This CDR3 region has 16 residues. CDR3: CSAGLAGGIAKNIQYF. The CDR3 nucleotides are TGCAGTGCAGGGCTAGCGGGAGGGATAGCCAAAAACATTCAGTACTTC.

The chain combines TRBV2 with TRBJ2-5, with 7 bases matching TRBD1. Germline V gives CDR1 SNHLY, CDR2 FYNNEI. The V gene end was trimmed by 6 bases and the J gene end by 5 bases; junction bases not matched to a gene: 6. The CDR3 has 13 amino acids. CDR3 amino acids: CASSPDRDETQYF. DNA for the CDR3: TGTGCCAGCAGCCCCGACAGGGATGAGACCCAGTACTTC.

The rearrangement joins TRBV20-1 to TRBJ2-6; no firm D call. The CDR3 has 14 amino acids. The germline CDR1 and CDR2 sequences are DFQATT and SNEGSKA (reference sequence). V was cut by 1 base and J by 0 bases, with 4 bases left in between. CDR3 sequence reads: CSARAGSGANVLTF. The CDR3 DNA reads as TGCAGTGCTAGAGCCGGCTCTGGGGCCAACGTCCTGACTTTC.

V usage is TRBV5-4 and J usage is TRBJ2-5; TRBD2 might be the D (7 bases). The CDR3 is 16 residues long. Trimming took 4 bases from V and 4 from J, leaving 20 bases between them. CDR1 is SGHNT and CDR2 is YYREEE in the germline V gene (reference sequence). The CDR3 DNA reads as TGTGCCAGCAGCCGGGGGGCCCTCGGGTTCAGAGAGACCCAGTACTTC. As protein: CASSRGALGFRETQYF.

The CDR3 loop is CSVLGLAVPTDTQYF. CDR3 DNA sequence: TGCAGTGTCCTAGGACTAGCGGTCCCCACAGATACGCAGTATTTT. J is TRBJ2-3 and V is TRBV20-1, with TRBD2 matching 10 bases. This CDR3 contains 15 residues. V was clipped by 7 bases and J by 2 bases; unmatched bases: 9. The germline gives CDR1 DFQATT, CDR2 SNEGSKA (reference sequence).

The J gene is TRBJ2-1, the V gene TRBV7-2, with 7 bases that match TRBD2. The CDR3 is 14 amino acids. Trimming removed 5 bases from V and 9 bases from J; junction bases left unmatched: 10. The germline CDR1 and CDR2 sequences are SGHTA and FQGNSA. The CDR3 protein is CASSIIAERGEQFF. The CDR3 DNA reads TGTGCCAGCAGCATAATAGCGGAGCGGGGTGAGCAGTTCTTC.

CDR3 bases: TGTGCCACCCAGGGACAGGGAGGCTATGGCTACACCTTC. This codes for CATQGQGGYGYTF. The rearrangement uses TRBV27 and TRBJ1-2; 9 bases agree with TRBD1. The CDR3 consists of 13 residues. Germline CDR1 MNHEY, CDR2 SMNVEV (reference sequence). V shed 10 bases, J shed 4 bases, and the junction held 7 bases outside the gene matches.

This clonotype was observed a single time. CDR3 amino acids: CATSRDVQSYQPQHF. CDR3 sequence (DNA): TGTGCCACCAGCAGAGATGTACAGAGTTATCAGCCCCAGCATTTT. This chain links TRBV15 with TRBJ1-5; D not certain. V lost 0 bases to trimming and J lost 5 bases, with 11 bases between them. Germline V CDR1 and CDR2: LNHNV, YYDKDF (reference sequence). The CDR3 loop spans 15 amino acids.

The gene calls are TRBV7-9 and TRBJ2-7; no clear D. Germline V lookup: CDR1 SEHNR, CDR2 FQNEAQ (reference sequence). This CDR3 region has 14 residues. V lost 1 base, J lost 1 base, and 8 bases lay in between. The CDR3, as DNA: TGTGCCAGCAGCTTAGTTGGGGAATCCTACGAGCAGTACGTC. It specifies CASSLVGESYEQYV.

For the CDR3, the DNA is TGTGCCAGCAAAAGGGGGGTCGGCACAGATACGCAGTATTTT. It translates to CASKRGVGTDTQYF. The chain links TRBV6-5 to TRBJ2-3; D is perhaps TRBD1 or TRBD2 (6 bases each). CDR3 length: 14 amino acids. Germline V gene sequence: CDR1 MNHEY, CDR2 SVGAGI. The V gene lost 7 bases and the J gene lost 1 base, with 12 bases spanning the gap.

V gene TRBV15 combines with J gene TRBJ2-1; 7 nucleotides line up with TRBD2. Per germline, CDR1 LNHNV and CDR2 YYDKDF (reference sequence). The length of the CDR3 is 16 residues. V shed 6 bases and J 1 base; nucleotides not matched to a gene: 9. CDR3 DNA sequence: TGTGCCACCAGGAAGGGGCCTAGCGGATCCTACAATGAGCAGTTCTTC. It translates to CATRKGPSGSYNEQFF. The variable domain in full, completed from reference TRBV15 and TRBJ2-1, reads DAMVIQNPRYQVTQFGKPVTLSCSQTLNHNVMYWYQQKSSQAPKLLFHYYDKDFNNEADTPDNFQSRRPNTSFCFLDIRSPGLGDTAMYLCATRKGPSGSYNEQFFGPGTRLTVL.

The chain uses TRBV20-1 and TRBJ2-5; 9 bases match TRBD2. The germline V gene has CDR1 DFQATT and CDR2 SNEGSKA (reference sequence). With 0 bases clipped from V and 2 bases from J, the junction kept 13 bases outside the gene matches. The CDR3 covers 18 residues. The CDR3 DNA is TGCAGTGCTAGAGATACCCGAACCCCCCTAGCGGGGCAAGAGACCCAGTACTTC. Its translation is CSARDTRTPLAGQETQYF.

On this clonotype: The junction departs from the called germline gene at one end, perhaps through a read error. The genes are TRBV6-1 and TRBJ2-6, with D uncertain. CDR3 length: 17 amino acids. Germline lookup yields CDR1 MNHNS and CDR2 SASEGT. CDR3 in DNA: TGCGCCAGCAGTGAAAGAGGCGGAGTTCCCCGAGGAAGGGAATCGGCTTTC. Translating gives CASSERGGVPRGRESAF.

V usage is TRBV6-2 or TRBV6-3 and J usage is TRBJ2-7, with a tentative D call TRBD1 (6 bases). Germline V gene data show CDR1 as MNHEY and CDR2 as SVGEGT. The CDR3 contains 12 residues. The V and J ends lost 8 bases and 3 bases respectively, with 11 bases between them. CDR3 sequence (DNA): TGTGCCAGCGTTGGACAGAGCTACGAGCAGTACGTC. This translates into CASVGQSYEQYV.

The V gene is TRBV12-3 or TRBV12-4, the J gene TRBJ2-1; TRBD2 is a possible D gene (6 bases). The CDR3 contains 14 residues. Trimming left V 5 bases short and J 12 bases short, with 20 bases between. The CDR3 DNA follows: TGTGCCAGCAGTCGGGTCGGAGGGCGGGAAGGGCAGTTCTTC. Translated, it gives CASSRVGGREGQFF.

This chain connects TRBV12-3 or TRBV12-4 to TRBJ2-7, with 8 bases lining up with TRBD1. The CDR3 runs 13 residues. Losses at the gene ends were 5 bases for V and 7 bases for J; bases not matched to a gene: 7. CDR3 nucleotides: TGTGCCAGCAGTCGGACAGGGTTGGGGGAGCAGTACTTC. It translates to CASSRTGLGEQYF.

This clonotype was seen more than once but under ten times. This sequence joins TRBV5-1 and TRBJ1-5; 7 nucleotides align to TRBD1. V shed 0 bases and J 8 bases; nucleotides not matched to a gene: 2. The CDR3 extends over 13 amino acids. The germline CDR1 and CDR2 sequences are SGHRS and YFSETQ. The CDR3 DNA reads TGCGCCAGCAGCTTGGGACAGGGTGAGCCCCAGCATTTT. Its translation: CASSLGQGEPQHF.